This passage covers 13 T cell receptor beta chains from one sample sequenced in a study of response to subunit inactivated influenza vaccine. TCRdb redid the calling of the RT-PCR reads with MiXCR, one entry per CDR3 protein. The sample consists of a few hundred thousand distinct CDR3 sequences, approximately 14% of them appearing once. This material consisted of PBMCs from blood, taken about 13 days after vaccination. These receptors all come from a man in his forties or fifties who received an inactivated influenza vaccine.

This clonotype was seen more than once but under ten times. The junction departs from germline at one end; a sequencing error may be responsible. The genes are TRBV25-1 and TRBJ2-5; 9 bases line up with TRBD1. This CDR3 has 11 amino acids. Germline CDR1 is MGHDK and CDR2 is SYGVNS. In nucleotides, the CDR3 is TGTGCCAGCAGCTCCGCGGGACAGGGATTCTTC. Protein: CASSSAGQGFF.

The gene calls are TRBV10-1 and TRBJ2-4, with D tentatively TRBD2 (6 bases). V lost 3 bases and J lost 2, with 11 bases in between. CDR3 length: 15 residues. The germline V gene has CDR1 WNHNN and CDR2 SYGVQD (reference sequence). This chain's CDR3 is CASSDGGLSKNIQYF. CDR3 DNA: TGCGCCAGCAGTGATGGGGGACTGTCCAAAAACATTCAGTACTTC.

In this sample, this clonotype turned up a few times. The chain has TRBV4-3 and TRBJ1-2; D remains unclear. The CDR3 is made up of 13 amino acids. The germline gives CDR1 LGHNA, CDR2 YSLEER. V dropped 0 bases and J dropped 6 bases, with 8 bases sitting between them. DNA of the CDR3: TGCGCCAGCAGCCAAGACAGGACCAATGGCTACACCTTC. Protein sequence: CASSQDRTNGYTF.

V gene TRBV11-2 combines with J gene TRBJ1-4; D unclear. CDR3 length: 16 residues. The germline V and J ends were trimmed by 0 bases and 1 base, with 9 bases remaining between them. Germline CDR1 is SGHAT and CDR2 is FQNNGV. CDR3 amino acids: CASSLESGETNEKLFF. CDR3 DNA sequence: TGTGCCAGCAGCTTAGAAAGCGGGGAAACTAATGAAAAACTGTTTTTT.

This clonotype was found many times. The chain uses TRBV18 and TRBJ2-2; D is ambiguous. CDR3 size: 13 residues. Germline V gene lookup returns CDR1 KGHSH and CDR2 LQKENI. Trimming stripped 0 bases from V and 6 bases from J, with 5 bases between. Written as DNA, the CDR3 is TGTGCCAGCTCACCACCGGGGTCCGGGGAGCTGTTTTTT. Residues: CASSPPGSGELFF.

This clonotype was detected a few times. This sequence joins TRBV4-1 and TRBJ1-4; D may be TRBD1 (6 bases). Germline V gives CDR1 MGHRA, CDR2 YSYEKL. The CDR3 loop spans 16 amino acids. The ends were cut back, 1 base at V and 4 bases at J, with 13 bases in the middle. The CDR3 region is CASSQGSGHRNEKLFF. CDR3 nucleotides: TGCGCCAGCAGCCAAGGTTCGGGACACCGTAATGAAAAACTGTTTTTT.

CDR3 coding DNA: TGTGCCAGCAGTCGCCAGAAGGGTTACGAGCAGTACTTC. This encodes CASSRQKGYEQYF. V usage is TRBV12-3 or TRBV12-4 and J usage is TRBJ2-7; D gene uncertain. CDR3 length: 13 residues. The V gene lost 5 bases and the J gene lost 4 bases, with 12 bases spanning the gap.

CDR3 nucleotide sequence: TGCGCCAGCAGCTTGGTCCGGGACTCCCTTGTTAATGAGCAGTTCTTC. Translation gives CASSLVRDSLVNEQFF. The chain carries TRBV5-1 and TRBJ2-1; D is perhaps TRBD2 (6 bases). Trimming stripped 0 bases from V and 7 bases from J, with 17 bases between. This CDR3 spans 16 amino acids. From germline, CDR1 is SGHRS and CDR2 YFSETQ.

The chain is built from TRBV9 and TRBJ2-5, with TRBD2 identical over 11 bases. The CDR3 is 16 amino acids. Per germline, CDR1 SGDLS and CDR2 YYNGEE. J was trimmed by 4 bases and V by 2 bases; bases with no gene match: 7. This CDR3 is CASSVASGRSGETQYF. DNA for the CDR3: TGTGCCAGCAGCGTCGCTAGCGGGAGGAGTGGAGAGACCCAGTACTTC.

This clonotype turned up a few times. The gene calls are TRBV29-1 and TRBJ2-1, with TRBD2 matching 16 bases. This CDR3 region has 16 residues. Germline loops: CDR1 SQVTM, CDR2 ANQGSEA. V lost 3 bases to trimming and J lost 9 bases; unmatched junction nucleotides: 8. CDR3 sequence: CSVETGTSGRAGEQFF. The CDR3 nucleotides read TGCAGCGTTGAGACCGGGACTAGCGGGAGGGCTGGTGAGCAGTTCTTC.

There are a few counts of this clonotype. Written as DNA, the CDR3 is TGCGCCAGCAGCTCTGGGACAGGTGGAACTGAAGCTTTCTTT. As protein: CASSSGTGGTEAFF. The chain carries TRBV5-1 and TRBJ1-1; 8 nucleotides line up with TRBD1. The CDR3 loop spans 14 amino acids. V shed 3 bases, J shed 5 bases, and the junction held 6 bases outside the gene matches. The germline V gene has CDR1 SGHRS and CDR2 YFSETQ.

This clonotype was found a few times. The rearrangement joins TRBV7-2 to TRBJ2-5, with D maybe TRBD1 (5 bases). The CDR3 spans 14 residues. Trimming took 10 bases from V and 0 from J, leaving 15 bases between them. Germline loops: CDR1 SGHTA, CDR2 FQGNSA. The CDR3: CATSRQGNQETQYF. The CDR3 DNA is TGTGCCACCTCCCGCCAGGGCAACCAAGAGACCCAGTACTTC.

V is TRBV29-1 and J is TRBJ1-1; 7 bases fit TRBD1. This CDR3 has 15 amino acids. Germline-derived CDR1 and CDR2 are SQVTM and ANQGSEA. With V trimmed by 4 bases and J by 4 bases, 12 bases remained unmatched. CDR3 nucleotide sequence: TGCAGCGTTGTCCCTATACAGGGGCTTAGCACTGAAGCTTTCTTT. This codes for CSVVPIQGLSTEAFF.